These 25 T cell receptor beta chains came from one sample sequenced in a study of regulatory T cells in long-lasting Graves disease. Documented time point: newly diagnosed GD, antithyroid drugs for less than 3 months. From RNA extracted from PBMCs, the TCR library was made. CDR3 regions were amplified by Arm-PCR using iRepertoire HTBI primers to build TCR beta libraries. A single record per CDR3 protein comes from TCRdb applying MiXCR to the multiplex PCR reads. The sample yields some 500,000 distinct CDR3 sequences, around 15% seen once. This sample was also put to use in a study of T cells in Graves' hyperthyroidism and ophthalmopathy.

The source material was peripheral blood mononuclear cells (PBMCs), sampled at new diagnosis, from a patient treated with antithyroid drugs. These receptors all stem from a woman aged 35 to 60 with Graves disease.

Many counts were recorded for this clonotype. The V gene is TRBV12-3 or TRBV12-4, the J gene TRBJ1-1, with D unresolved. The V and J ends lost 5 bases and 0 bases respectively, with 13 bases between them. The CDR3 sequence is 15 residues long. CDR3 residues: CASSPLSSLNTEAFF. The CDR3 DNA reads as TGTGCCAGCAGTCCCTTGAGCTCCTTGAACACTGAAGCTTTCTTT.

This clonotype was counted a few times. V and J are TRBV5-1 and TRBJ2-5; 11 bases line up with TRBD2. Germline loops: CDR1 SGHRS, CDR2 YFSETQ. Trimming at V came to 0 bases and at J to 4 bases, leaving 11 bases not matched to a gene. This CDR3 comprises 18 residues. CDR3 sequence (DNA): TGCGCCAGCAGCTTGGCCGGTAGCGGGGGGGCCGGGGGAGAGACCCAGTACTTC. Translation gives CASSLAGSGGAGGETQYF.

V gene TRBV19 combines with J gene TRBJ1-2; 9 nucleotides agree with TRBD1. Germline values: CDR1 LNHDA, CDR2 SQIVND (reference sequence). CDR3 length: 15 residues. With V trimmed by 4 bases and J by 5 bases, 8 bases remained unmatched. The DNA of the CDR3 is TGTGCCAGTAGTACCAACCGGGACAGGGATTATGGCTACACCTTC. Translation: CASSTNRDRDYGYTF. Looking up the rest from reference TRBV19 and TRBJ1-2 gives the full variable domain: DGGITQSPKYLFRKEGQNVTLSCEQNLNHDAMYWYRQDPGQGLRLIYYSQIVNDFQKGDIAEGYSVSREKKESFPLTVTSAQKNPTAFYLCASSTNRDRDYGYTFGSGTRLTVV.

This clonotype was seen ten or more times. The CDR3 is CSAREEGPDTQYF. CDR3 coding DNA: TGCAGTGCTAGAGAAGAGGGGCCAGATACGCAGTATTTT. The chain uses TRBV20-1 and TRBJ2-3; D may correspond to TRBD1 or TRBD2 (5 bases each). This CDR3 has 13 amino acids. Germline V gives CDR1 DFQATT, CDR2 SNEGSKA (reference sequence). Trimming removed 0 bases from V and 4 bases from J, with 8 bases in between.

This clonotype was seen at least ten times. As DNA, the CDR3 is TGTGCCAGCAGTTACGTACAGTCTGCCACTGAAGCTTTCTTT. This translates into CASSYVQSATEAFF. The rearrangement links TRBV6-5 to TRBJ1-1; no clear D. Trimming stripped 2 bases from V and 4 bases from J, with 11 bases between. The CDR3 spans 14 residues. The germline CDR1 and CDR2 sequences are MNHEY and SVGAGI.

The rearrangement uses TRBV6-1 and TRBJ2-7; perhaps D is TRBD1 or TRBD2 (5 bases each). Trimming shortened V by 5 bases and J by 7 bases, and 18 bases separated the two germline ends. CDR3 length: 14 residues. Germline V gene sequence: CDR1 MNHNS, CDR2 SASEGT. The CDR3 region is CASSHDSLGTEQYF. CDR3 nucleotide sequence: TGTGCCAGCAGTCACGACAGCCTAGGGACGGAGCAGTACTTC.

This clonotype came up many times. This chain joins TRBV2 and TRBJ1-6, with D maybe TRBD1 (6 bases). This CDR3 is 14 amino acids long. V dropped 7 bases and J dropped 8 bases, with 15 bases sitting between them. Germline V CDR1 and CDR2: SNHLY, FYNNEI. CDR3 amino acids: CASTRTADDSPLHF. For the CDR3, the DNA is TGTGCCAGCACCCGGACAGCGGACGATTCACCCCTCCACTTT.

The table lists this clonotype with many counts. J is TRBJ1-2 and V is TRBV20-1, with D uncertain. Between the trimmed V and J ends, which lost 3 bases and 0 bases, there was a span of 14 bases. Germline CDR1 is DFQATT and CDR2 is SNEGSKA (reference sequence). The CDR3 is 15 amino acids. This CDR3 is CSASDPRKANYGYTF. CDR3 in DNA: TGCAGTGCTAGTGACCCACGGAAAGCTAACTATGGCTACACCTTC.

This clonotype came up many times. V is TRBV6-1 and J is TRBJ1-5, with a tentative D call TRBD1 (5 bases). Trimming took 6 bases from V and 5 from J, leaving 14 bases between them. Per the germline V gene, CDR1 is MNHNS and CDR2 is SASEGT. This CDR3 region has 14 residues. The CDR3 is CASRRTRLDQPQHF. The DNA for the CDR3 is TGTGCCAGCAGGCGGACACGACTTGATCAGCCCCAGCATTTT.

A note on this clonotype: Germline is not matched at one junction end, which may reflect a read error. V is TRBV14 and J is TRBJ2-1; D possibly corresponds to TRBD2 (7 bases). This CDR3 comprises 13 residues. Germline loops: CDR1 SGHDN, CDR2 FVKESK. The CDR3 DNA sequence: TGTGCCAGCAGTCGAGGGGGGGCGAGTGAGCAGCTCTTC. It codes for CASSRGGASEQLF.

Ten or more counts support this clonotype. The rearrangement joins TRBV5-1 to TRBJ2-1; 9 positions agree with TRBD1. The CDR3 has 15 amino acids. With V trimmed by 3 bases and J by 4 bases, 5 bases remained unmatched. CDR1 and CDR2 from the germline V gene are SGHRS and YFSETQ. DNA for the CDR3: TGCGCCAGCAGCTCGGGACAGGGTTATTACAATGAGCAGTTCTTC. Its translation is CASSSGQGYYNEQFF.

The chain couples TRBV29-1 to TRBJ1-2, with 10 bases fitting TRBD1. This CDR3 contains 12 residues. CDR1 and CDR2 (germline): SQVTM, ANQGSEA. V lost 7 bases to trimming and J lost 5 bases; unmatched junction nucleotides: 4. The CDR3 reads CSAGGQGYGYTF. CDR3 sequence (DNA): TGCAGCGCCGGGGGACAGGGGTATGGCTACACCTTC. The full variable domain, in which reference TRBV29-1 and TRBJ1-2 provide the parts outside the CDR3, is SAVISQKPSRDICQRGTSLTIQCQVDSQVTMMFWYRQQPGQSLTLIATANQGSEATYESGFVIDKFPISRPNLTFSTLTVSNMSPEDSSIYLCSAGGQGYGYTFGSGTRLTVV.

In this sample, this clonotype turned up a few times. This chain links TRBV9 with TRBJ2-3, with D maybe TRBD2 (5 bases). The CDR3 totals 16 residues. Looked up from germline, CDR1 is SGDLS and CDR2 is YYNGEE. The V and J ends lost 0 bases and 0 bases respectively, with 11 bases between them. The CDR3 coding sequence is TGTGCCAGCAGCGTAGAAGGCCTAGCTAGCACAGATACGCAGTATTTT. Translating gives CASSVEGLASTDTQYF. Supplemented by reference TRBV9 and TRBJ2-3, the full variable domain reads DSGVTQTPKHLITATGQRVTLRCSPRSGDLSVYWYQQSLDQGLQFLIQYYNGEERAKGNILERFSAQQFPDLHSELNLSSLELGDSALYFCASSVEGLASTDTQYFGPGTRLTVL.

This clonotype was found many times. V and J are TRBV6-1 and TRBJ1-1; D remains unclear. The V and J ends lost 6 bases and 0 bases respectively, with 8 bases between them. This CDR3 spans 13 amino acids. Germline lookup yields CDR1 MNHNS and CDR2 SASEGT. The CDR3 is CASSSDVNTEAFF. CDR3 DNA: TGTGCCAGCAGCTCAGACGTGAACACTGAAGCTTTCTTT.

V usage is TRBV7-9 and J usage is TRBJ2-3; 15 bases agree with TRBD2. J lost 8 bases, V lost 5 bases, and 8 bases had no gene match. Germline V lookup: CDR1 SEHNR, CDR2 FQNEAQ (reference sequence). The CDR3 has 16 residues. DNA for the CDR3: TGTGCCAGCAGCACCTGGACTAGCGGGGGGGCTGGTACGCAGTATTTT. Translating gives CASSTWTSGGAGTQYF.

This sequence joins TRBV2 and TRBJ1-5; 7 bases are a match to TRBD1. CDR1 SNHLY and CDR2 FYNNEI come from the germline V gene. CDR3 length: 14 residues. Trimming took 5 bases from V and 6 from J; bases not matched to a gene: 7. Written as DNA, the CDR3 is TGTGCCAGCAGTCCAACAGGGGACCGTCAGCCCCAGCATTTT. This encodes CASSPTGDRQPQHF.

In nucleotides, the CDR3 is TGCGCCAGCGGCCGGGACAGGGAGCTTCCTGAAGCTTTCTTT. Encoded protein: CASGRDRELPEAFF. This chain uses TRBV5-1 with TRBJ1-1; 9 bases align to TRBD1. The germline V gene encodes CDR1 SGHRS and CDR2 YFSETQ. V shed 7 bases, J shed 6 bases, and the junction held 10 bases outside the gene matches. This CDR3 comprises 14 residues.

This clonotype was observed many times. The gene calls are TRBV10-1 and TRBJ1-5; D uncertain. V dropped 4 bases and J dropped 7 bases, with 11 bases sitting between them. The CDR3 has 13 residues. Per the germline V gene, CDR1 is WNHNN and CDR2 is SYGVQD (reference sequence). The CDR3, as DNA: TGCGCCAGCAGTGCCCAGGCTGGACAGCCCCAGCATTTT. Protein product: CASSAQAGQPQHF.

In this sample, this clonotype turned up many times. This chain connects TRBV11-2 to TRBJ2-4; the D call may be TRBD1 or TRBD2 (5 bases each). The CDR3 is made up of 16 amino acids. V was clipped by 2 bases and J by 6 bases, with 17 bases between them. Germline assignment: CDR1 SGHAT and CDR2 FQNNGV. In DNA form, the CDR3 reads TGTGCCAGCAGCTTATTAATAGGGACGGTCGGAAACATTCAGTACTTC. Protein sequence: CASSLLIGTVGNIQYF. Based on the CDR3 plus reference TRBV11-2 and TRBJ2-4, the full variable domain is EAGVAQSPRYKIIEKRQSVAFWCNPISGHATLYWYQQILGQGPKLLIQFQNNGVVDDSQLPKDRFSAERLKGVDSTLKIQPAKLEDSAVYLCASSLLIGTVGNIQYFGAGTRLSVL.

This clonotype has a count of ten or more. The chain joins TRBV6-2 or TRBV6-3 to TRBJ2-5, with TRBD2 identical over 14 bases. Germline V gene data show CDR1 as MNHEY and CDR2 as SVGEGT. V was pared by 5 bases and J by 3 bases, with 20 bases of the junction left unmatched. The CDR3 runs 21 residues. CDR3 protein: CASSETGLAGGLRVGKETQYF. The CDR3 nucleotides read TGTGCCAGCAGTGAAACCGGACTAGCGGGGGGCCTGAGGGTAGGGAAAGAGACCCAGTACTTC.

The sample holds a few counts of this clonotype. The V call is TRBV13, the J call TRBJ2-2; possible D gene TRBD2, 7 bases. The CDR3 sequence is 16 residues long. Germline values: CDR1 PRHDT, CDR2 FYEKMQ (reference sequence). Between the trimmed V and J ends, which lost 2 bases and 6 bases, there was a span of 16 bases. The CDR3 DNA reads TGTGCCAGCAGCTTAAACCGGGGGGCGCTGCCCGGGGAGCTGTTTTTT. Translation gives CASSLNRGALPGELFF.

This clonotype appeared many times. The CDR3 here is CASSQDLYGELFF. The CDR3 bases are TGTGCCAGCAGCCAAGATCTGTACGGGGAGCTGTTTTTT. V usage is TRBV3-1 and J usage is TRBJ2-2, with no clear D. The CDR3 extends over 13 amino acids. The germline V gene encodes CDR1 LGHDT and CDR2 YNNKEL (reference sequence). V lost 0 bases to trimming and J lost 7 bases, with 6 bases between them.

This chain connects TRBV28 to TRBJ1-1; D is undetermined. V was trimmed by 5 bases and J by 4 bases, leaving 14 bases between them. CDR1 and CDR2 (germline): MDHEN, SYDVKM. The CDR3 is 14 amino acids. CDR3 nucleotides: TGTGCCAGCAGTCACGATCCGGGGAGCACTGAAGCTTTCTTT. Encoded protein: CASSHDPGSTEAFF.

This rearrangement joins TRBV12-3 or TRBV12-4 to TRBJ2-2, with TRBD1 identical over 9 bases. V lost 11 bases to trimming and J lost 7 bases; unmatched junction nucleotides: 8. The CDR3 spans 13 residues. The chain's CDR3 is CASSGQGFGELFF. The CDR3 bases are TGTGCCTCCTCCGGACAGGGGTTCGGGGAGCTGTTTTTT.

The chain links TRBV18 to TRBJ1-6; no definite D call. The CDR3 spans 15 residues. Trimming pared 6 bases from V and 0 bases from J, leaving 9 bases between. CDR1 is KGHSH, CDR2 LQKENI, per germline. The CDR3 loop reads CASSRDSSYNSPLHF. The CDR3 coding sequence is TGTGCCAGCTCGAGAGATAGCTCCTATAATTCACCCCTCCACTTT.